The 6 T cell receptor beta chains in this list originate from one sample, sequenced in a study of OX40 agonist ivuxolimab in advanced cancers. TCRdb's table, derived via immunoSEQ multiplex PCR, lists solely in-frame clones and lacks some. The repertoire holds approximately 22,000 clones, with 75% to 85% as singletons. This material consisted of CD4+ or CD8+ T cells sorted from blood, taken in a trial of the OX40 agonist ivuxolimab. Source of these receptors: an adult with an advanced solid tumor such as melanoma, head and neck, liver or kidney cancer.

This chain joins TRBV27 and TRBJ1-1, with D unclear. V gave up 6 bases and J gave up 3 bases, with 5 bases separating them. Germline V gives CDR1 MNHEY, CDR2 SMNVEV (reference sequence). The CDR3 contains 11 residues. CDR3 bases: TGTGCCAGCAGCTCGTACACTGAAGCTTTCTTT. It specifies CASSSYTEAFF.

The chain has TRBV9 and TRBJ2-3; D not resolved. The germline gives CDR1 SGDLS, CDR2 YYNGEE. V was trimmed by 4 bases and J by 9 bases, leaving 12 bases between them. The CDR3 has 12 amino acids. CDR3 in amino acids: CASSPGDLTQYF. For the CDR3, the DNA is TGTGCCAGCAGCCCCGGAGATTTGACGCAGTATTTT.

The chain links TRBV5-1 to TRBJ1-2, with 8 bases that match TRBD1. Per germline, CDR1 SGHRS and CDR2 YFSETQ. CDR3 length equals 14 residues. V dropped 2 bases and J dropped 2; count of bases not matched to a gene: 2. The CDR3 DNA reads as TGCGCCAGCAGCTTTGGGGACAGGAACTATGGCTACACCTTC. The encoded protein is CASSFGDRNYGYTF.

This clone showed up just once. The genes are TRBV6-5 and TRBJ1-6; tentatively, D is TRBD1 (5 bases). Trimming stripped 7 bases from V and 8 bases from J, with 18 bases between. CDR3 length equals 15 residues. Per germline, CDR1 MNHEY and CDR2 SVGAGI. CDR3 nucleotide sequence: TGTGCCAGCACAAAGATGGGGGTCGGGGATTCACCCCTCCACTTT. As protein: CASTKMGVGDSPLHF.

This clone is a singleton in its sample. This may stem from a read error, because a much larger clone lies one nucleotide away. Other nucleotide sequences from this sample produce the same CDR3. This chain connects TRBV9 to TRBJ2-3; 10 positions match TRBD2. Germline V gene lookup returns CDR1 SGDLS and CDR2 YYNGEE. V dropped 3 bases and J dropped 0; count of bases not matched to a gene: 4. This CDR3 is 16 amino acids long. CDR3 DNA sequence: TGTGCCAGCAGCGCTGGAGCGGGGGGGAGCACAGATACGCAGTATTTT. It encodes CASSAGAGGSTDTQYF.

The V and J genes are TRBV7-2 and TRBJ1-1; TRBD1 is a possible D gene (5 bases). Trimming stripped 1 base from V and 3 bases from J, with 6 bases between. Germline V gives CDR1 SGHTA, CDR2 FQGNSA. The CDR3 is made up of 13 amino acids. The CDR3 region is CASSLGGDTEAFF. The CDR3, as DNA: TGTGCCAGCAGCTTAGGAGGGGACACTGAAGCTTTCTTT. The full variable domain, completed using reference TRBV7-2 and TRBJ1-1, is GAGVSQSPSNKVTEKGKDVELRCDPISGHTALYWYRQSLGQGLEFLIYFQGNSAPDKSGLPSDRFSAERTGGSVSTLTIQRTQQEDSAVYLCASSLGGDTEAFFGQGTRLTVV.